The clone carrying this T cell receptor (beta chain) was counted ten times or more. Antigen unknown. The CDR3 is made up of 13 amino acids. The germline CDR1 and CDR2 sequences are LGHDT and YNNKEL (reference sequence). The V and J ends lost 3 bases and 2 bases respectively, with 8 bases between them. Time point described: newly diagnosed GD, antithyroid drugs for less than 3 months. After RNA was extracted from PBMCs, the TCR library was made from it. The data stem from a study of regulatory T cells in long-lasting Graves disease. Both iRepertoire HTBI primers and Arm-PCR of CDR3 regions were used to build the TCR beta libraries. In TCRdb, the multiplex PCR reads were re-called with MiXCR into one record per CDR3 protein. The table includes about 210,000 distinct CDR3 sequences, about 19% detected once. Study-wide points: There were preferences for TRBV28, TRBJ1-2 and TRBJ2-5 in persistent disease.

The sample was also linked to a second study, of T cells in Graves' hyperthyroidism and ophthalmopathy.

The chain has TRBV3-1 and TRBJ2-7; D gene unclear. The source of this sequence is a woman in her thirties with Graves disease. The source was peripheral blood mononuclear cells (PBMCs), collected at new diagnosis, from a patient treated with antithyroid drugs. The CDR3 nucleotides are TGTGCCAGCAGCCATACGGCCACCTACGAGCAGTACTTC. Encoded protein: CASSHTATYEQYF.